This TCR beta chain was captured in a study of blood T cell repertoires in COVID-19. On the study more broadly: Samples representing acute and convalescent COVID-19 were sourced from the United States, Italy and Spain. Nucleic acid was either cDNA or gDNA, and it came from T cells, B-cell-depleted T cells, or PBMCs.

Germline-derived CDR1 and CDR2 are MNHEY and SMNVEV (reference sequence). The CDR3 length is 15 residues. V trimming: 0 bases; J trimming: 2 bases; junction bases outside the gene matches: 3. Source study methods: Nucleated cell number was recorded as an estimate derived from reference gene primer amplification. TCRdb's copy holds only in-frame clones and misses some; the assay was immunoSEQ multiplex PCR. That table furnishes V, J and clone size, whereas the DNA furnished D and trimming. The data contain 150,000 to 200,000 clones, around 84% of them singletons. This clone was found once. The sequencing input was peripheral blood. This receptor was identified in a man aged 50 to 60 with active or convalescent COVID-19. The chain joins TRBV27 to TRBJ2-5; 7 bases align to TRBD1. The CDR3 sequence: CASSLSVRGQETQYF. CDR3 DNA: TGTGCCAGCAGTTTATCCGTCAGGGGGCAAGAGACCCAGTACTTC.